Listed below are T cell receptor beta chains from one sample, sequenced in a study of T cells after yellow fever vaccination. TCRdb reprocessed the 5' RACE reads via MiXCR and lists one record per CDR3 protein. The repertoire consists of over 300,000 distinct CDR3 sequences, with about 4% occurring once and the leading ten covering approximately 25%. The sequencing here drew on PBMCs, taken 5 days after the yellow fever booster vaccination. These receptor sequences come from a man younger than 30 who received the YFV17D yellow fever vaccine. The CDR3 runs from the conserved cysteine through the conserved F or W. A D gene is named only where the DNA matches it firmly. The listing skips clone size in some rows; elsewhere it reads once, few, many or a size class.

v_gene,j_gene,abundance,d_gene,CDR3aa,CDR3nt
TRBV5-1,TRBJ1-1,many,TRBD1,CASSLGDRAGTEAFF,TGCGCCAGCAGCTTGGGGGACAGGGCGGGGACTGAAGCTTTCTTT
TRBV27,TRBJ2-1,.,.,CASSLAEGNEQFF,TGTGCCAGCAGTTTGGCTGAGGGCAATGAGCAGTTCTTC
TRBV20-1,TRBJ1-5,.,TRBD1,CSARARDRVQPQHF,TGCAGTGCTAGAGCCCGGGACAGGGTGCAGCCCCAGCATTTT
TRBV6-2/TRBV6-3,TRBJ1-1,many,.,CASSFRVTEAFF,TGTGCCAGCAGTTTCAGGGTTACTGAAGCTTTCTTT
TRBV5-4,TRBJ2-1,.,.,CASSLGQQLAYNEQFF,TGTGCCAGCAGCTTGGGGCAGCAATTAGCCTACAATGAGCAGTTCTTC
TRBV6-2/TRBV6-3,TRBJ1-1,few,.,CASSYAREDTEAFF,TGTGCCAGCAGTTATGCCAGGGAGGACACTGAAGCTTTCTTT
TRBV20-1,TRBJ1-1,few,.,CSARDSGNTEAFF,TGCAGTGCTAGAGATTCAGGGAACACTGAAGCTTTCTTT
TRBV5-1,TRBJ2-2,.,.,CASSLDGGRRTGELFF,TGCGCCAGCAGCTTGGATGGGGGGCGAAGGACCGGGGAGCTGTTTTTT
TRBV2,TRBJ2-5,few,.,CASSAWTDQETQYF,TGTGCCAGCAGTGCCTGGACGGATCAAGAGACCCAGTACTTC
TRBV10-1,TRBJ1-1,.,.,CASSEGQPGGEAFF,TGCGCCAGCAGTGAGGGACAGCCCGGCGGGGAAGCTTTCTTT
TRBV6-2/TRBV6-3,TRBJ2-5,.,.,CASSYAAGHPVETQYF,TGTGCCAGCAGTTACGCGGCGGGTCATCCAGTAGAGACCCAGTACTTC
TRBV5-1,TRBJ2-7,many,.,CASSLGTTEQYF,TGCGCCAGCAGCCTCGGGACCACCGAGCAGTACTTC
TRBV9,TRBJ1-4,.,.,CASSERGDGYEKLFF,TGTGCCAGCAGCGAGAGGGGGGACGGTTATGAAAAACTGTTTTTT
TRBV7-9,TRBJ2-6,few,.,CASSINSGANVLTF,TGTGCCAGCAGTATCAATTCTGGGGCCAACGTCCTGACTTTC
TRBV19,TRBJ2-2,many,TRBD1,CASSRDRGAGELFF,TGTGCCAGTAGTAGGGACAGGGGCGCCGGGGAGCTGTTTTTT
TRBV4-1,TRBJ2-7,once,.,CASSQDWTYEQYF,TGCGCCAGCAGCCAAGACTGGACCTACGAGCAGTACTTC
TRBV6-6,TRBJ2-1,.,TRBD1,CASRAHRGNNEQFF,TGTGCCAGCAGAGCCCACAGGGGAAACAATGAGCAGTTCTTC
TRBV7-8,TRBJ2-7,few,.,CASSHRSRHQYF,TGTGCCAGCAGCCACAGGAGTCGTCACCAGTACTTC
TRBV30,TRBJ2-5,many,.,CGSSGREQETQYF,TGTGGATCCTCGGGCAGGGAGCAAGAGACCCAGTACTTC
TRBV12-3/TRBV12-4,TRBJ2-2,many,TRBD2,CASSGSGGPPNRWLFF,TGTGCCAGCAGTGGTAGCGGGGGGCCGCCTAACCGCTGGCTGTTTTTT
TRBV20-1,TRBJ1-5,many,.,CSARSVRGYNQPQHF,TGCAGTGCTAGGAGTGTCCGGGGGTACAATCAGCCCCAGCATTTT
TRBV6-5,TRBJ2-5,.,TRBD2,CASSPGLASETQYF,TGTGCCAGCAGTCCCGGACTAGCGAGCGAGACCCAGTACTTC
TRBV5-4,TRBJ2-7,.,.,CASSLERGEQYF,TGTGCCAGCAGCTTGGAAAGGGGCGAGCAGTACTTC
TRBV5-1,TRBJ1-1,.,.,CASSFRLMNTEAFF,TGCGCCAGCAGCTTTAGGCTGATGAACACTGAAGCTTTCTTT
TRBV6-6,TRBJ2-5,many,.,CASGWTEETQYF,TGTGCCAGCGGTTGGACAGAGGAGACCCAGTACTTC
TRBV7-2,TRBJ2-7,many,TRBD1,CASSVDRVYEQYF,TGTGCCAGCAGCGTCGACAGGGTTTACGAGCAGTACTTC
TRBV7-2,TRBJ2-2,.,TRBD2,CASSSGLAGGPHGELFF,TGTGCCAGCAGCTCCGGGCTAGCGGGGGGGCCCCACGGGGAGCTGTTTTTT
TRBV7-2,TRBJ2-7,few,.,CASSLTVYAGEQYF,TGTGCCAGCAGCCTGACAGTTTACGCGGGCGAGCAGTACTTC
TRBV5-1,TRBJ2-1,.,.,CASGPADEQFF,TGCGCCAGCGGACCGGCCGATGAGCAGTTCTTC
TRBV11-1,TRBJ2-5,.,.,CASSRHREETQYF,TGTGCCAGCAGCCGTCACAGAGAAGAGACCCAGTACTTC
TRBV27,TRBJ2-1,.,.,CASSLIGQGMNEQFF,TGTGCCAGCAGTTTAATTGGCCAGGGGATGAATGAGCAGTTCTTC
TRBV18,TRBJ2-7,few,.,CASSPRASTYEQYF,TGTGCCAGCTCACCAAGGGCCAGCACCTACGAGCAGTACTTC
TRBV5-6,TRBJ2-1,few,TRBD1,CASSLVRDRDEQFF,TGTGCCAGCAGCTTGGTCCGGGACAGGGATGAGCAGTTCTTC
TRBV6-1,TRBJ1-2,many,.,CASSVNWGNGYTF,TGTGCCAGCAGTGTCAATTGGGGAAATGGCTACACCTTC
TRBV12-3/TRBV12-4,TRBJ1-5,few,.,CASSLFSQPQHF,TGTGCCAGCAGTTTATTTTCTCAGCCCCAGCATTTT
TRBV4-2,TRBJ1-6,.,.,CASSSERSYNSPLHF,TGTGCCAGCAGTAGTGAGCGCAGTTATAATTCACCCCTCCACTTT
TRBV18,TRBJ2-5,many,.,CASSPQSGETQYF,TGTGCCAGCTCACCACAATCAGGGGAGACCCAGTACTTC
TRBV24-1,TRBJ2-3,few,.,CATSENTDTQYF,TGTGCCACCAGTGAAAACACAGATACGCAGTATTTT
TRBV14,TRBJ2-2,few,.,CASSRNGVAEFTGELFF,TGTGCCAGCAGCCGAAACGGAGTAGCGGAATTCACCGGGGAGCTGTTTTTT
TRBV19,TRBJ1-1,.,.,CASSIEWRTEAFF,TGTGCCAGTAGTATTGAGTGGAGGACTGAAGCTTTCTTT
TRBV5-1,TRBJ2-2,.,.,CASSKGVGLSTGELFF,TGCGCCAGCAGTAAGGGGGTAGGACTATCGACCGGGGAGCTGTTTTTT
TRBV6-5,TRBJ2-5,.,.,CASSYQNRETQYF,TGTGCCAGCAGTTACCAGAATCGGGAGACCCAGTACTTC
TRBV24-1,TRBJ1-5,many,.,CATSVRENQPQHF,TGTGCCACCAGCGTTAGGGAGAATCAGCCCCAGCATTTT
TRBV7-2,TRBJ2-4,.,TRBD2,CASSLGLAGGNIQYF,TGTGCCAGCAGCCTAGGACTAGCGGGGGGGAACATTCAGTACTTC
TRBV7-3,TRBJ2-2,many,.,CASSDTRGELFF,TGTGCCAGCAGCGATACACGCGGGGAGCTGTTTTTT
TRBV29-1,TRBJ2-1,many,TRBD2,CSVEIAGVYEEQFF,TGCAGCGTTGAAATAGCGGGGGTTTATGAGGAGCAGTTCTTC
TRBV19,TRBJ1-4,few,.,CASNPGRGGEKLFF,TGTGCCAGTAACCCCGGACGGGGTGGAGAAAAACTGTTTTTT
TRBV6-6,TRBJ2-5,many,TRBD1,CASSQGQGAETQYF,TGTGCCAGCAGCCAGGGACAGGGGGCTGAGACCCAGTACTTC
TRBV5-5,TRBJ2-3,many,TRBD2,CASRSTSGAETQYF,TGTGCCAGCAGATCGACTAGCGGGGCGGAAACGCAGTATTTT
TRBV28,TRBJ1-5,.,.,CASRQSRVGSNQPQHF,TGTGCCAGCAGACAATCCAGGGTTGGAAGCAATCAGCCCCAGCATTTT
TRBV27,TRBJ2-2,many,.,CASSLLTGELFF,TGTGCCAGCAGTTTATTGACCGGGGAGCTGTTTTTT
TRBV5-1,TRBJ1-4,few,.,CASSFSGARDEKLFF,TGCGCCAGCAGCTTTTCGGGGGCTCGTGATGAAAAACTGTTTTTT
TRBV11-2,TRBJ2-4,.,TRBD1,CDSSLFYTGENIQYF,TGTGACAGCAGCTTATTTTATACAGGGGAAAACATTCAGTACTTC
TRBV7-9,TRBJ1-1,.,.,CASSRGIRSPEAFF,TGTGCCAGCAGCCGCGGTATCAGGAGTCCTGAAGCTTTCTTT
TRBV28,TRBJ2-1,.,.,CASINGLSSYNEQFF,TGTGCCAGCATTAACGGGCTTAGCTCCTACAATGAGCAGTTCTTC
TRBV5-6,TRBJ1-2,few,.,CASSLGSPYGYTF,TGTGCCAGCAGCTTGGGGTCTCCCTATGGCTACACCTTC